Below are 30 T cell receptor beta chains sequenced from a single sample in a study of T cell responses to AZD1222 COVID-19 vaccine (dated by TCRdb to the early 2020s). Library construction relied on the immunoSEQ multiplex PCR assay. The source is immuneACCESS, and TCRdb retained only in-frame sequences with V and J called. Part of the clones is not carried over; for the studies checked, unresolved V genes explain less than half of this, and the remainder is unexplained. A total of around 250,000 clones appear in this sample, just over 90% of them only once. The ten largest clones capture 0.5% to 0.7% of the sample. This sample's time point label indicates: baseline before first vaccination. Sequencing used peripheral blood, obtained on day 0 of AZD1222 vaccination. These receptors were obtained from an adult in good health.

This chain connects TRBV6-4 to TRBJ2-3, with D possibly matching TRBD1 (5 bases). The CDR3 is made up of 15 amino acids. CDR1 MRHNA and CDR2 SNTAGT come from the germline V gene. V lost 3 bases, J lost 0 bases, and 10 bases lay in between. CDR3 nucleotide sequence: TGTGCCAGCAGTGATACAGGCCTTAGCACAGATACGCAGTATTTT. Its translation: CASSDTGLSTDTQYF.

This clone came up a few times. The chain employs TRBV28 and TRBJ2-5, with 8 positions matching TRBD2. V shed 5 bases, J shed 4 bases, and the junction held 9 bases outside the gene matches. The CDR3 runs to 15 residues. Germline V lookup: CDR1 MDHEN, CDR2 SYDVKM. This CDR3 is CASSGGRKGRETQYF. CDR3 DNA: TGTGCCAGCAGTGGCGGGAGGAAGGGGCGAGAGACCCAGTACTTC. Supplemented by reference TRBV28 and TRBJ2-5, the full variable domain reads DVKVTQSSRYLVKRTGEKVFLECVQDMDHENMFWYRQDPGLGLRLIYFSYDVKMKEKGDIPEGYSVSREKKERFSLILESASTNQTSMYLCASSGGRKGRETQYFGPGTRLLVL.

The CDR3 region has the DNA TGCGCCAGCAGCCCGGGGGGTATTGGAAACACCATATATTTT. It translates to CASSPGGIGNTIYF. V gene TRBV5-1 combines with J gene TRBJ1-3, with a weak D call TRBD1 (5 bases). Looked up from germline, CDR1 is SGHRS and CDR2 is YFSETQ. Trimming left V 4 bases short and J 3 bases short, with 11 bases between. There are 14 residues in the CDR3.

The chain is built from TRBV27 and TRBJ2-7, with 8 bases lining up with TRBD2. Unmatched junction bases numbered 6, after V lost 5 bases and J lost 0 bases. CDR1 and CDR2 (germline): MNHEY, SMNVEV (reference sequence). This CDR3 contains 15 residues. DNA for the CDR3: TGTGCCAGCAGTATCCGGGGGGGCTACTCCTACGAGCAGTACTTC. Protein: CASSIRGGYSYEQYF.

The CDR3 reads CASSLDNSPLHF. Written as DNA, the CDR3 is TGTGCCAGCAGCTTAGATAATTCACCCCTCCACTTT. V and J are TRBV7-2 and TRBJ1-6; D unclear. V shed 1 base and J shed 5 bases, with 0 bases lying between them. The germline gives CDR1 SGHTA, CDR2 FQGNSA. The CDR3 covers 12 residues.

This clone has a single count. The chain recombines TRBV28 with TRBJ1-6; TRBD1 agrees at 8 bases. The length of the CDR3 is 15 residues. The junction had 4 bases not matched to a gene; V was cut back by 5 bases and J by 4 bases. Germline-derived CDR1 and CDR2 are MDHEN and SYDVKM. CDR3: CASSARDRYNSPLHF. The CDR3 DNA sequence: TGTGCCAGCAGTGCAAGGGACAGGTATAATTCACCCCTCCACTTT.

The CDR3 DNA is TGTGCCAGCAGGGCAGGATGGGGCTACACCTTC. The encoded protein is CASRAGWGYTF. The chain has TRBV6-5 and TRBJ1-2; D uncertain. The CDR3 has 11 residues. With 6 bases removed from V and 8 bases from J, the gap between germline ends came to 10 bases. Germline CDR1 MNHEY, CDR2 SVGAGI.

The chain employs TRBV5-1 and TRBJ1-1, with a tentative D call TRBD1 (6 bases). Trimming took 1 base from V and 4 from J, leaving 11 bases between them. This CDR3 has 14 amino acids. CDR1 and CDR2 from the germline V gene are SGHRS and YFSETQ. The CDR3 loop reads CASSLNPDSTEAFF. The CDR3 DNA follows: TGCGCCAGCAGCTTGAACCCGGACAGCACTGAAGCTTTCTTT.

The gene calls are TRBV12-3 or TRBV12-4 and TRBJ2-7; possible D gene TRBD1, 5 bases. The CDR3 length is 13 residues. V dropped 10 bases and J dropped 0 bases, with 13 bases sitting between them. CDR3 protein: CAIELDSSYEQYF. The DNA of the CDR3 is TGTGCCATAGAGTTAGACAGCTCCTACGAGCAGTACTTC.

CDR3 sequence (DNA): TGCGCCAGCAGTGAGCAGGGAGAGACCCAGTACTTC. It specifies CASSEQGETQYF. V usage is TRBV10-2 and J usage is TRBJ2-5; D is possibly TRBD1 (5 bases). The V gene lost 2 bases and the J gene lost 4 bases, with 5 bases spanning the gap. Germline V gene data show CDR1 as WSHSY and CDR2 as SAAADI. CDR3 length equals 12 residues.

The chain carries TRBV6-5 and TRBJ1-2; 9 bases fit TRBD1. Germline assignment: CDR1 MNHEY and CDR2 SVGAGI. The CDR3 runs 12 residues. V shed 6 bases and J 8 bases; nucleotides not matched to a gene: 4. The CDR3 DNA is TGTGCCAGCAGGCTGACAGGGGGAGGCTACACCTTC. The encoded protein is CASRLTGGGYTF.

This chain joins TRBV28 and TRBJ2-2; TRBD2 is a possible D gene (6 bases). V was shortened by 6 bases and J by 2 bases, with 7 bases between the two germline ends. The germline V gene encodes CDR1 MDHEN and CDR2 SYDVKM. This CDR3 is built from 13 residues. The CDR3 loop is CASREGNTGELFF. The CDR3 DNA reads as TGTGCCAGCAGGGAGGGTAACACCGGGGAGCTGTTTTTT.

The V gene is TRBV18, the J gene TRBJ1-1; D gene unclear. V was shortened by 0 bases and J by 7 bases, with 6 bases between the two germline ends. Germline V gene sequence: CDR1 KGHSH, CDR2 LQKENI. The CDR3 runs 12 residues. In DNA form, the CDR3 reads TGTGCCAGCTCACCACCTAACGGTGAAGCTTTCTTT. Protein sequence: CASSPPNGEAFF.

The chain uses TRBV9 and TRBJ2-1; no clear D. Germline assignment: CDR1 SGDLS and CDR2 YYNGEE. V lost 0 bases to trimming and J lost 9 bases, with 4 bases between them. CDR3 length: 11 residues. The CDR3 DNA reads as TGTGCCAGCAGCGTAGATAGTGAGCAGTTCTTC. Translated, it gives CASSVDSEQFF.

The chain combines TRBV7-2 with TRBJ1-1; TRBD1 might be the D (6 bases). The V gene lost 8 bases and the J gene lost 0 bases, with 13 bases spanning the gap. The V gene's germline CDR1 is SGHTA and CDR2 FQGNSA. The CDR3 extends over 14 amino acids. The CDR3 sequence: CASPSDRLNTEAFF. CDR3 DNA sequence: TGTGCCAGCCCATCGGACAGACTGAACACTGAAGCTTTCTTT.

The V and J genes are TRBV28 and TRBJ1-4; 7 nucleotides match TRBD1. This CDR3 has 14 amino acids. J was trimmed by 8 bases and V by 2 bases; bases with no gene match: 5. CDR1 and CDR2 (germline): MDHEN, SYDVKM. In nucleotides, the CDR3 is TGTGCCAGCAGTTTAGAGGGGGCGGGAGAAAAACTGTTTTTT. It is translated as CASSLEGAGEKLFF.

The rearrangement uses TRBV27 and TRBJ1-4; D remains ambiguous. This CDR3 is built from 12 residues. Trimming left V 5 bases short and J 10 bases short, with 11 bases between. Germline CDR1 is MNHEY and CDR2 is SMNVEV (reference sequence). As DNA, the CDR3 is TGTGCCAGCAGTCCATTGTTTGGAAAACTGTTTTTT. This gives the protein CASSPLFGKLFF. Supplemented by reference TRBV27 and TRBJ1-4, the full variable domain reads EAQVTQNPRYLITVTGKKLTVTCSQNMNHEYMSWYRQDPGLGLRQIYYSMNVEVTDKGDVPEGYKVSRKEKRNFPLILESPSPNQTSLYFCASSPLFGKLFFGSGTQLSVL.

This chain uses TRBV19 with TRBJ2-7, with a possible D match to TRBD1 (8 bases). This CDR3 contains 14 residues. The germline gives CDR1 LNHDA, CDR2 SQIVND (reference sequence). Deletions cut 5 bases from V and 2 bases from J, with 13 bases between. The CDR3 is CASSVQGGAYEQYF. The CDR3 nucleotides read TGTGCCAGTAGTGTACAGGGGGGGGCCTACGAGCAGTACTTC.

The chain carries TRBV4-2 and TRBJ1-1; D gene unclear. CDR3 length: 14 amino acids. The V gene's germline CDR1 is LGHNA and CDR2 YNFKEQ. Trimming took off 4 bases at V and 1 base at J, with 10 bases between the two ends. CDR3 protein: CASSPNGRNTEAFF. The CDR3 DNA reads as TGTGCCAGCAGCCCAAACGGGCGGAACACTGAAGCTTTCTTT.

This chain links TRBV14 with TRBJ1-1; D possibly corresponds to TRBD1 (5 bases). The CDR3 totals 15 residues. Germline values: CDR1 SGHDN, CDR2 FVKESK. The ends were cut back, 0 bases at V and 4 bases at J, with 12 bases in the middle. CDR3 sequence reads: CASSQDWGGGTEAFF. In DNA, the CDR3 is TGTGCCAGCAGCCAAGATTGGGGCGGAGGCACTGAAGCTTTCTTT.

CDR3 amino acids: CASSPGGDTQYF. CDR3 DNA: TGTGCCAGCAGCCCAGGAGGGGATACGCAGTATTTT. The chain couples TRBV7-9 to TRBJ2-3, with D perhaps matching TRBD2 (6 bases). Germline CDR1 reads SEHNR; CDR2 reads FQNEAQ (reference sequence). Trimming pared 5 bases from V and 6 bases from J, leaving 9 bases between. This CDR3 comprises 12 residues.

V gene TRBV5-1 combines with J gene TRBJ2-7; TRBD1 matches 10 bases. The length of the CDR3 is 13 residues. Germline V CDR1 and CDR2: SGHRS, YFSETQ. Losses at the gene ends were 4 bases for V and 7 bases for J; bases not matched to a gene: 5. The DNA for the CDR3 is TGCGCCAGCAGCCCCGACAGGGGGCAAGAGCAGTACTTC. Its protein product is CASSPDRGQEQYF. Looking up the rest from reference TRBV5-1 and TRBJ2-7 gives the full variable domain: KAGVTQTPRYLIKTRGQQVTLSCSPISGHRSVSWYQQTPGQGLQFLFEYFSETQRNKGNFPGRFSGRQFSNSRSEMNVSTLELGDSALYLCASSPDRGQEQYFGPGTRLTVT.

The V call is TRBV5-1, the J call TRBJ1-6; TRBD1 matches 8 bases. Germline trimming cut 0 bases from V and 10 bases from J; bases unmatched to any gene: 3. This CDR3 has 14 residues. The V gene's germline CDR1 is SGHRS and CDR2 YFSETQ. CDR3 nucleotides: TGCGCCAGCAGCTTGGGACAGGGGACCTCACCCCTCCACTTT. It specifies CASSLGQGTSPLHF.

The CDR3 protein is CSVLDGSNQPQHF. The CDR3 DNA is TGCAGCGTCCTGGACGGTAGCAATCAGCCCCAGCATTTT. V gene TRBV29-1 combines with J gene TRBJ1-5; D uncertain. Germline V lookup: CDR1 SQVTM, CDR2 ANQGSEA. There are 13 residues in the CDR3. Trimming removed 6 bases at V and 0 bases at J, with 9 bases between.

The chain carries TRBV5-1 and TRBJ2-2; TRBD2 matches 7 bases. Germline CDR1 SGHRS, CDR2 YFSETQ. The length of the CDR3 is 16 residues. V lost 3 bases and J lost 1; bases outside the gene matches: 6. Written as DNA, the CDR3 is TGCGCCAGCAGCTCTAGGGCTAGCGGGAACACCGGGGAGCTGTTTTTT. It yields the protein CASSSRASGNTGELFF.

J is TRBJ2-3 and V is TRBV6-5; D is ambiguous. Germline CDR1 reads MNHEY; CDR2 reads SVGAGI. Trimming took 7 bases from V and 1 from J, leaving 12 bases between them. The CDR3 has 14 residues. The DNA for the CDR3 is TGTGCCAGCAAAGGGATTTTCGGCACAGATACGCAGTATTTT. As protein: CASKGIFGTDTQYF.

The chain joins TRBV7-3 to TRBJ2-2, with no clear D. Trimming removed 5 bases from V and 2 bases from J, with 15 bases in between. Germline V gene data show CDR1 as SGHTA and CDR2 as FQGTGA. The CDR3 is 16 amino acids. CDR3 region: CASSPYLVTNTGELFF. In nucleotides, the CDR3 is TGTGCCAGCAGCCCCTACCTTGTAACCAACACCGGGGAGCTGTTTTTT.

This clone was picked up a small number of times. The V gene is TRBV3-1 (or the pseudogene TRBV3-2), the J gene TRBJ2-7; D perhaps matches TRBD1 (5 bases). This CDR3 spans 15 amino acids. Trimming cost V 3 bases and J 2 bases, with 14 bases left between them. Per the germline V gene, CDR1 is LGHDT and CDR2 is YNNKEL (reference sequence). Here the CDR3 reads CASSHQAGFPYEQYF. As DNA, the CDR3 is TGTGCCAGCAGCCACCAGGCAGGGTTTCCCTACGAGCAGTACTTC.

The chain carries TRBV29-1 and TRBJ1-1; TRBD1 matches 11 bases. Trimming cost V 4 bases and J 0 bases; bases outside gene matches: 4. Germline lookup yields CDR1 SQVTM and CDR2 ANQGSEA. The CDR3 has 15 residues. The CDR3 loop is CSVGGQGGLNTEAFF. CDR3 coding DNA: TGCAGCGTTGGGGGACAGGGGGGCCTGAACACTGAAGCTTTCTTT.

The chain joins TRBV4-3 to TRBJ1-1; D may be TRBD1 (5 bases). Germline V gives CDR1 LGHNA, CDR2 YSLEER. The CDR3 sequence is 14 residues long. Deletions cut 1 base from V and 4 bases from J, with 10 bases between. The chain's CDR3 is CASSQVGVGTEAFF. The CDR3, as DNA: TGCGCCAGCAGCCAAGTAGGGGTAGGCACTGAAGCTTTCTTT.